Following are 3 T cell receptor beta chains from one sample sequenced in a study of early T cells in non-severe SARS-CoV-2 infection. TCRdb itself ran the 5' RACE reads through MiXCR, one entry per CDR3 protein. The sample has more than 55,000 distinct CDR3 sequences, 4.6% seen once. This specimen was whole blood, taken at baseline. Receptors were obtained from an adult who was a healthcare worker with PCR-confirmed SARS-CoV-2 infection or an uninfected control (not recorded which). The donor label of this sample is uncertain.

This clonotype came up a few times. This chain uses TRBV12-3 or TRBV12-4 with TRBJ2-7; 7 nucleotides agree with TRBD2. J was trimmed by 3 bases and V by 5 bases; bases with no gene match: 7. There are 14 residues in the CDR3. The CDR3 nucleotides are TGTGCCAGCAGTCGGGGAGGGCAGATCTACGAGCAGTACTTC. The encoded protein is CASSRGGQIYEQYF.

This clonotype was counted only a few times. The genes are TRBV3-1 and TRBJ1-1; the D is unclear. The CDR3 extends over 16 amino acids. V lost 1 base and J 1 base, leaving 13 bases between the germline ends. Germline V gene data show CDR1 as LGHDT and CDR2 as YNNKEL (reference sequence). CDR3 in DNA: TGTGCCAGCAGCCAAGCTGGAGGGATTGGGAACACTGAAGCTTTCTTT. The encoded protein is CASSQAGGIGNTEAFF. Filled out from reference TRBV3-1 and TRBJ1-1, the complete variable domain reads DTAVSQTPKYLVTQMGNDKSIKCEQNLGHDTMYWYKQDSKKFLKIMFSYNNKELIINETVPNRFSPKSPDKAHLNLHINSLELGDSAVYFCASSQAGGIGNTEAFFGQGTRLTVV.

This clonotype was seen ten or more times. V usage is TRBV29-1 and J usage is TRBJ2-1; TRBD1 agrees at 9 bases. The trim removed 5 bases at V and 6 bases at J, leaving 8 bases unmatched. Per germline, CDR1 SQVTM and CDR2 ANQGSEA. This CDR3 comprises 14 residues. This chain's CDR3 is CSVRIQGARNEQFF. Here the CDR3 DNA reads TGCAGCGTTAGGATACAGGGGGCACGCAATGAGCAGTTCTTC.